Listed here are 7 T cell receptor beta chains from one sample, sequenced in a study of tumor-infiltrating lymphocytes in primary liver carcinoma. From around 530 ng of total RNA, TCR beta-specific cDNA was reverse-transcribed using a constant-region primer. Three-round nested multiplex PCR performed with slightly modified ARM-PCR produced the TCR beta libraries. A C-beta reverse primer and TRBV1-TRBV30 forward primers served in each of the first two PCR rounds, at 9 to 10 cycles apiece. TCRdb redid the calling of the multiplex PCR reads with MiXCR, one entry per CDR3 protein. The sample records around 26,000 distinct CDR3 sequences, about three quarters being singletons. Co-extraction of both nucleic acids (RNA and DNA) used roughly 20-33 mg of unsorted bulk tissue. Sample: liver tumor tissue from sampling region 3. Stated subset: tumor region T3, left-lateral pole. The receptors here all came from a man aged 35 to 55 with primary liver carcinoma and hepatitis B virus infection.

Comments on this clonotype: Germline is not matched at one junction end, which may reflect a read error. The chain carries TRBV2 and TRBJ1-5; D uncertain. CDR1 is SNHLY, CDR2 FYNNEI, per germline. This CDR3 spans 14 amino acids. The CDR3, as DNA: TGCGCCAGAAGTGGAAGTGGGGAGAGTCAGTCCCAGCATTTT. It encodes CARSGSGESQSQHF.

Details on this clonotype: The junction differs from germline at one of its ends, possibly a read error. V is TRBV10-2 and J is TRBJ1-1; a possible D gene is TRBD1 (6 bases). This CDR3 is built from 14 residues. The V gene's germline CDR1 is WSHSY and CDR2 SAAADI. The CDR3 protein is CTSKSGTRSTEAFF. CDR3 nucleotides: TGCACCAGTAAATCAGGGACAAGGAGCACTGAAGCTTTCTTT.

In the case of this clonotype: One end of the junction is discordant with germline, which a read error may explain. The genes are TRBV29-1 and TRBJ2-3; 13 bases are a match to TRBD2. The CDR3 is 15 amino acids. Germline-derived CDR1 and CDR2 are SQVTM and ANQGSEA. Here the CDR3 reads CSAWTSGSVTDTEHF. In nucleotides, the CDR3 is TGCAGCGCCTGGACTAGCGGGAGTGTAACAGATACGGAGCATTTT.

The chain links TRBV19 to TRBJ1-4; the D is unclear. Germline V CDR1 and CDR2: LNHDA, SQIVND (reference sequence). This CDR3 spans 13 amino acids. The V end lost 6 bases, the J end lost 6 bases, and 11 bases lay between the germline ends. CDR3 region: CASRRARDEKLFF. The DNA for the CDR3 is TGTGCCAGTAGAAGAGCAAGGGATGAAAAACTGTTTTTT.

The CDR3 sequence is CASSLEGRPGVTQYF. DNA of the CDR3: TGTGCCAGCAGCTTAGAGGGACGCCCCGGAGTTACGCAGTATTTT. V and J are TRBV11-3 and TRBJ2-3; perhaps D is TRBD1 or TRBD2 (5 bases each). Deletions cut 0 bases from V and 8 bases from J, with 15 bases between. The CDR3 sequence is 15 residues long. Germline CDR1 reads SGHNT; CDR2 reads YENEEA.

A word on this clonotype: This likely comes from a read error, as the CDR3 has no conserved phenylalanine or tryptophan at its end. CDR3 nucleotides: TGTGCCAGCAGTGACAGCTATAGCTATCAGCCCCAGCATCTT. It encodes CASSDSYSYQPQHL. The chain recombines TRBV6-1 with TRBJ1-5; no definite D call. The germline V gene has CDR1 MNHNS and CDR2 SASEGT. This CDR3 is 14 amino acids long.

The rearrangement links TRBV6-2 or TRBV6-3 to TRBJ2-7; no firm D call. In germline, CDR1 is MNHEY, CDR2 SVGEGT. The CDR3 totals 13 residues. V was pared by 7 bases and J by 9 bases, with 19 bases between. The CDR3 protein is CASTPRTHMGQYF. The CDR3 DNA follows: TGTGCCAGCACTCCTCGGACCCACATGGGGCAGTACTTC.